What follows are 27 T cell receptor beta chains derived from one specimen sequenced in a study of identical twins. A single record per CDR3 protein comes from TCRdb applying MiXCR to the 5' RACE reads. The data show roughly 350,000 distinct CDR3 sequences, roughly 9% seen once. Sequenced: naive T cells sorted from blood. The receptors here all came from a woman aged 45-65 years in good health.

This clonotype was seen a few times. The DNA for the CDR3 is TGCAGTGCTAGCGGATCAGATACGCAGTATTTT. Translation gives CSASGSDTQYF. This chain connects TRBV20-1 to TRBJ2-3; D unresolved. V lost 3 bases to trimming and J lost 4 bases, with 5 bases between them. Per the germline V gene, CDR1 is DFQATT and CDR2 is SNEGSKA (reference sequence). This CDR3 has 11 residues.

This CDR3 reads CASSLLDSSNTEAFF. CDR3 DNA: TGCGCCAGCAGCCTCCTGGACAGTTCGAACACTGAAGCTTTCTTT. The rearrangement joins TRBV5-1 to TRBJ1-1; TRBD1 is a possible D gene (6 bases). The germline V and J ends were trimmed by 4 bases and 1 base, with 14 bases remaining between them. Per germline, CDR1 SGHRS and CDR2 YFSETQ. The CDR3 contains 15 residues.

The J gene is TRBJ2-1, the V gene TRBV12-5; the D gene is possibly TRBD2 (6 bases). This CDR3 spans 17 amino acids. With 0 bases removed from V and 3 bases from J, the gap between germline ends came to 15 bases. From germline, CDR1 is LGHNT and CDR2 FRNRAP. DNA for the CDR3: TGTGCTAGTGGTTTGGTACCGGAGGGGATTGACTACAATGAGCAGTTCTTC. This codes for CASGLVPEGIDYNEQFF.

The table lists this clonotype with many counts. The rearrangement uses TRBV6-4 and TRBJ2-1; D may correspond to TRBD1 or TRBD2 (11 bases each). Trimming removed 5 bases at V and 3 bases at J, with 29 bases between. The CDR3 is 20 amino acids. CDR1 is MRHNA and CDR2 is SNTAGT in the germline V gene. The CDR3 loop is CASSRRTGGLAGGFYNEQFF. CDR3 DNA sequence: TGTGCCAGCAGTAGAAGGACAGGGGGCCTAGCGGGAGGTTTCTACAATGAGCAGTTCTTC.

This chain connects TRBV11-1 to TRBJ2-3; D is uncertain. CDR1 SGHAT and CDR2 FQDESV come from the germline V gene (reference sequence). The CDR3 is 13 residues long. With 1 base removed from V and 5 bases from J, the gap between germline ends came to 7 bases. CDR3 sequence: CASSLGHQDTQYF. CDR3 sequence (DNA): TGTGCCAGCAGCTTAGGTCACCAAGATACGCAGTATTTT. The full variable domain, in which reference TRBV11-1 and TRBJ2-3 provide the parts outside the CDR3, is EAEVAQSPRYKITEKSQAVAFWCDPISGHATLYWYRQILGQGPELLVQFQDESVVDDSQLPKDRFSAERLKGVDSTLKIQPAELGDSAMYLCASSLGHQDTQYFGPGTRLTVL.

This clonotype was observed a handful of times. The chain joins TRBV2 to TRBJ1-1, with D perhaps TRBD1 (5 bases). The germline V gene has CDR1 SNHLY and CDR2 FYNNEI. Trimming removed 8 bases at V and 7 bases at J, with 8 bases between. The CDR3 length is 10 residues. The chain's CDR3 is CASGGFEAFF. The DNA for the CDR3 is TGTGCCAGCGGGGGTTTTGAAGCTTTCTTT.

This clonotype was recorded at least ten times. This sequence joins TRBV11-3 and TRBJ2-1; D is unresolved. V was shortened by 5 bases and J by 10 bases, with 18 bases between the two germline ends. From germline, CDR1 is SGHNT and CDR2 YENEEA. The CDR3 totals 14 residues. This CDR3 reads CASSKRVGWKEQFF. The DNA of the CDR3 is TGTGCCAGCAGCAAAAGGGTCGGGTGGAAAGAGCAGTTCTTC.

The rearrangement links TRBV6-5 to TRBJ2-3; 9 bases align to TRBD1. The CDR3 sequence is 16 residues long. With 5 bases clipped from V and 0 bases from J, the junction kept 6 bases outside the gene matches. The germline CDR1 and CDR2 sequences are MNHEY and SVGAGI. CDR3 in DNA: TGTGCCAGCAGTAACCCACAGGGGGCGAGCACAGATACGCAGTATTTT. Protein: CASSNPQGASTDTQYF.

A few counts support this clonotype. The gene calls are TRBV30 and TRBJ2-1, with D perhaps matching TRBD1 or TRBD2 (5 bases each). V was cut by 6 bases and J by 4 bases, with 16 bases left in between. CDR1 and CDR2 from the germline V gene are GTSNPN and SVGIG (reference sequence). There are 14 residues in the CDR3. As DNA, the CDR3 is TGTGCCTGCCCAGGCAGGGAGCATTACAATGAGCAGTTCTTC. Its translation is CACPGREHYNEQFF.

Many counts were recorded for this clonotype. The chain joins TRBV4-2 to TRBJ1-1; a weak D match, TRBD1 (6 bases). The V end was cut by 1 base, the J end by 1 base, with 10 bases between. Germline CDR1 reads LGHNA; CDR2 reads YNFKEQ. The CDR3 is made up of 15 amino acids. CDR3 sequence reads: CASSQGGRGNTEAFF. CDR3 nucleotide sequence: TGTGCCAGCAGCCAAGGGGGGCGAGGGAACACTGAAGCTTTCTTT.

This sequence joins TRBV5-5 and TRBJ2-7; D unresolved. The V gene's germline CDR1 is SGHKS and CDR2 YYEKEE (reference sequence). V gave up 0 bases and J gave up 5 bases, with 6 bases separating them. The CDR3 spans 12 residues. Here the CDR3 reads CASSLVQDEQYF. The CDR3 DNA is TGTGCCAGCAGCTTGGTCCAGGACGAGCAGTACTTC.

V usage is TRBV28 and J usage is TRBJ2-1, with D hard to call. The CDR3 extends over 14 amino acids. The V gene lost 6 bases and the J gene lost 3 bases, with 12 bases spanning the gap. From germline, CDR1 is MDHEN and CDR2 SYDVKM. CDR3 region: CASSRRPDYNEQFF. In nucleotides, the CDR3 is TGTGCCAGCAGCAGGCGCCCAGACTACAATGAGCAGTTCTTC.

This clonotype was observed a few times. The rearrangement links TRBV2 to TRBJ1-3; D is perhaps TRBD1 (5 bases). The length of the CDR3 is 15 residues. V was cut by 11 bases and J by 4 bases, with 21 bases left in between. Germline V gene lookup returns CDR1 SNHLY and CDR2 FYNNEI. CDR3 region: CASRWDAEMGNTIYF. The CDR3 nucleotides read TGTGCCTCACGATGGGACGCAGAGATGGGAAACACCATATATTTT.

The CDR3 nucleotides read TGCAGCGTTGCACCGGGACAGGCAATGAGTGGCCAGTACTTC. Translating it yields CSVAPGQAMSGQYF. The gene calls are TRBV29-1 and TRBJ2-5; 8 nucleotides align to TRBD1. The junction had 14 bases not matched to a gene; V was cut back by 4 bases and J by 10 bases. The germline CDR1 and CDR2 sequences are SQVTM and ANQGSEA. This CDR3 region has 14 residues. Full variable domain (remainder filled in from reference TRBV29-1 and TRBJ2-5): SAVISQKPSRDICQRGTSLTIQCQVDSQVTMMFWYRQQPGQSLTLIATANQGSEATYESGFVIDKFPISRPNLTFSTLTVSNMSPEDSSIYLCSVAPGQAMSGQYFGPGTRLLVL.

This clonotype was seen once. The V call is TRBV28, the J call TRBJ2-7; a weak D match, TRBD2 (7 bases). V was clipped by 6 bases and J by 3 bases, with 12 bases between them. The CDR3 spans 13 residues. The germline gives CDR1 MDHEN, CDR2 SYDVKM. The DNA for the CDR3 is TGTGCCAGCAGAGGGGGGGGCAGCTACGAGCAGTACGTC. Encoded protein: CASRGGGSYEQYV.

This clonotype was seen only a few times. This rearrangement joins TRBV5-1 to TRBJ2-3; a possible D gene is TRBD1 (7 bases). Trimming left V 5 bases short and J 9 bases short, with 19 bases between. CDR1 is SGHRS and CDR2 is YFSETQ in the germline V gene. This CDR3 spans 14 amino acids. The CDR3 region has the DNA TGCGCCAGCAGTCGCGGACAGGAGGGGATCACGCAGTATTTT. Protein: CASSRGQEGITQYF.

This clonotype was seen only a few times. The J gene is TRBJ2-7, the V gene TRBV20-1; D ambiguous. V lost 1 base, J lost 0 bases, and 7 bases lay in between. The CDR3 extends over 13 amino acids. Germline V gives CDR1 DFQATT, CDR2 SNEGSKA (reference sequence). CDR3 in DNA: TGCAGTGCTAGAGGGACCTACTCCTACGAGCAGTACTTC. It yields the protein CSARGTYSYEQYF.

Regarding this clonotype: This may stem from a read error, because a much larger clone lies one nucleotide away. In DNA, the CDR3 is TGCGCCAGCAGCCCCATAAAGACTGGCGGGAATGAGCAGTTCTTC. It encodes CASSPIKTGGNEQFF. The chain joins TRBV4-1 to TRBJ2-1; D is perhaps TRBD2 (5 bases). Germline V gene sequence: CDR1 MGHRA, CDR2 YSYEKL. The V and J ends lost 4 bases and 7 bases respectively, with 17 bases between them. The CDR3 has 15 amino acids.

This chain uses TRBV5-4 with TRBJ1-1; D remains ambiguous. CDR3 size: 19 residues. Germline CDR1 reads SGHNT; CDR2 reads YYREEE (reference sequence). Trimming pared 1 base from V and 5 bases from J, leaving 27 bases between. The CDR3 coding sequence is TGTGCCAGCAGCTTGTCGCGGGGATCCTCGGTTGCCATCAAAACTGAAGCTTTCTTT. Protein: CASSLSRGSSVAIKTEAFF.

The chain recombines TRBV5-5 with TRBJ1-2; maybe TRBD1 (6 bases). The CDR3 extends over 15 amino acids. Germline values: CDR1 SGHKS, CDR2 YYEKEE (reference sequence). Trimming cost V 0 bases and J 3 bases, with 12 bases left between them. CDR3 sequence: CASSLDTGTHYGYTF. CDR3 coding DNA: TGTGCCAGCAGCTTGGACACCGGGACACACTATGGCTACACCTTC.

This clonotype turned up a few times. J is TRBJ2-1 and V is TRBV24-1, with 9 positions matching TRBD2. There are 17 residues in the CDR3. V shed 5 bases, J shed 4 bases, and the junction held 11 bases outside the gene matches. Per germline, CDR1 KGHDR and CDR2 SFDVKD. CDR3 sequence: CATSAPPGTSIYNEQFF. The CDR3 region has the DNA TGTGCCACCAGTGCCCCCCCCGGGACTAGCATTTACAATGAGCAGTTCTTC.

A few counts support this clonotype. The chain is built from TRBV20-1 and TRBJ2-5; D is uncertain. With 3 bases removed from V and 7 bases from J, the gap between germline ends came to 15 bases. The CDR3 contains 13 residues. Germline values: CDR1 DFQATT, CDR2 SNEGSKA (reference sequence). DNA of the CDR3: TGCAGTGCTAGTCGGTCACAGCTAGTGACCCAGTACTTC. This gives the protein CSASRSQLVTQYF.

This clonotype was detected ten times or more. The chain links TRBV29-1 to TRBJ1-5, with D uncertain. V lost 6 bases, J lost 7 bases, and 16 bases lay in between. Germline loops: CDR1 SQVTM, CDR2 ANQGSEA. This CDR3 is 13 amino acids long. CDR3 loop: CSVQFSPNQPQHF. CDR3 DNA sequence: TGCAGCGTCCAGTTCTCCCCGAACCAGCCCCAGCATTTT.

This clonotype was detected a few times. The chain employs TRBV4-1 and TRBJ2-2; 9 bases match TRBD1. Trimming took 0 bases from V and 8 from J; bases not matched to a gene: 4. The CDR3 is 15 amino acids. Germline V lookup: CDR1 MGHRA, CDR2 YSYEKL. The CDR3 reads CASSQEGTGIGELFF. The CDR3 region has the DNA TGCGCCAGCAGCCAAGAGGGGACAGGGATTGGGGAGCTGTTTTTT.

CDR3 amino acids: CATSRDRGSAITGELFF. In nucleotides, the CDR3 is TGTGCCACCAGCAGAGATCGCGGGAGCGCGATCACCGGGGAGCTGTTTTTT. The chain carries TRBV15 and TRBJ2-2; 7 positions match TRBD2. Trimming cost V 0 bases and J 4 bases; bases outside gene matches: 8. This CDR3 region has 17 residues. CDR1 and CDR2 from the germline V gene are LNHNV and YYDKDF (reference sequence). Variable domain in full (rest from reference TRBV15 and TRBJ2-2): DAMVIQNPRYQVTQFGKPVTLSCSQTLNHNVMYWYQQKSSQAPKLLFHYYDKDFNNEADTPDNFQSRRPNTSFCFLDIRSPGLGDTAMYLCATSRDRGSAITGELFFGEGSRLTVL.

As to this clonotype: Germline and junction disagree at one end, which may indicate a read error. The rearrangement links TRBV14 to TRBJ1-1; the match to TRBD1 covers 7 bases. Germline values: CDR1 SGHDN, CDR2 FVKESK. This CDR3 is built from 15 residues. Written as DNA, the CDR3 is TGTGCCAGCAGCCTCCATCCGACAGGGAACGCTGAAGCTTTCTTT. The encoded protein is CASSLHPTGNAEAFF.

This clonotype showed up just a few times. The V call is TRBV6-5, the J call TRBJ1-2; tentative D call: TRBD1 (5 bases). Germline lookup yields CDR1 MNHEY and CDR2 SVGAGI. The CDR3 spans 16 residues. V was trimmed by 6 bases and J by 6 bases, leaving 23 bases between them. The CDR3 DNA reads TGTGCCAGCAGGGGAGGGGTATTTCCCTCGAGCGATGGCTACACCTTC. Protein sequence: CASRGGVFPSSDGYTF.